A selection of T cell receptor beta chains follows, all from one sample in a study of cytomegalovirus exposure and HLA in healthy donors. Only in-frame clones appear in the TCRdb table, and some are missing; sequencing was by immunoSEQ multiplex PCR. Of fewer than 200,000 clones listed, approximately 84% are singletons. The sample comprised PBMCs. Source of these receptors: a girl under two years old in good health and CMV-seronegative. Both conserved end residues are part of each CDR3. A D gene is named only where the DNA matches it firmly. The size field is filled for only some rows; it gives once, few, many or a size class.

d_call	clone_size	v_call	j_call	cdr3_nt	cdr3_aa
NA	NA	TRBV7-8	TRBJ2-1	TGTGCCAGCAGCTCTGAGGACACGCTCTCCTACAATGAGCAGTTCTTC	CASSSEDTLSYNEQFF
TRBD2	once	TRBV9	TRBJ2-1	TGTGCCAGCAGTGCCAGCGGGGGGCATTTGGGCGAGCAGTTCTTC	CASSASGGHLGEQFF
NA	NA	TRBV11-2	TRBJ2-5	TGTGCCAGCAGCTCTGGAGCTCGGCAGACGGAGACCCAGTACTTC	CASSSGARQTETQYF
NA	NA	TRBV5-8	TRBJ2-3	TGTGCCAGCAGCTCGAAAGGTGGCCTTCGGGGCACAGATACGCAGTATTTT	CASSSKGGLRGTDTQYF
NA	NA	TRBV27	TRBJ1-2	TGTGCCAGCAGTTTCTGGCTCCATGGAGACCTCTATGGCTACACCTTC	CASSFWLHGDLYGYTF
TRBD2	NA	TRBV5-4	TRBJ2-7	TGTGCCAGCAGCTTGGAACTAGCGGGAGTCTACGAGCAGTACTTC	CASSLELAGVYEQYF
NA	once	TRBV5-1	TRBJ1-2	TGCGCCAGCAGCTGGGACTTGAACTATGGCTACACCTTC	CASSWDLNYGYTF
NA	NA	TRBV6-5	TRBJ1-1	TGTGCCAGCAGTTACTCGACCACGGGGACAGAAGCTTTCTTT	CASSYSTTGTEAFF
TRBD1	NA	TRBV27	TRBJ1-2	TGTGCCAGCAAGAGACGGGGACAGGGTGATGGCTACACCTTC	CASKRRGQGDGYTF
TRBD2	NA	TRBV7-3	TRBJ2-1	TGTGCCAGCAGCTTATGGGGGACTAGCGGGAGCTACAATGAGCAGTTCTTC	CASSLWGTSGSYNEQFF
TRBD1	NA	TRBV5-1	TRBJ1-2	TGCGCCAGCAGCCCAGGGGGACAGGTCTATGGCTACACCTTC	CASSPGGQVYGYTF
TRBD1	NA	TRBV7-9	TRBJ2-7	TGTGCCAGCAGCTCCAGGACAGGGGCGCGTTCCTACGAGCAGTACTTC	CASSSRTGARSYEQYF
TRBD2	NA	TRBV13	TRBJ2-5	TGTGCCAGCAGCCCACTCCACCGGGGGGGCCGATTAGGAGAGACCCAGTACTTC	CASSPLHRGGRLGETQYF
NA	NA	TRBV29-1	TRBJ1-1	TGCAGCGTTGTATGGCGGGGAGGGAGCACTGAAGCTTTCTTT	CSVVWRGGSTEAFF
NA	NA	TRBV27	TRBJ2-3	TGTGCCAGCAGTTTATACCGCGGGGCAGATACGCAGTATTTT	CASSLYRGADTQYF
NA	NA	TRBV5-1	TRBJ2-1	TGCGCCAGCAGCTTGGAATCCATTCAGGACAACAATGAGCAGTTCTTC	CASSLESIQDNNEQFF
NA	NA	TRBV7-9	TRBJ1-1	TGTGCCAGCAGCCAGCGAGGAGGCTGGAACACTGAAGCTTTCTTT	CASSQRGGWNTEAFF
NA	once	TRBV5-1	TRBJ2-7	TGCGCCAGCAGCTTGAACGGTGACAGGGGACTACCTCAAACCTACGAGCAGTACTTC	CASSLNGDRGLPQTYEQYF
NA	NA	TRBV9	TRBJ1-5	TGTGCCAGCAGCGCAGGGGACGCTAGCAATCAGCCCCAGCATTTT	CASSAGDASNQPQHF
NA	NA	TRBV7-9	TRBJ2-7	TGTGCCAGCAGCTTAGTATTCGGGGGACACGAGCAGTACTTC	CASSLVFGGHEQYF
TRBD2	NA	TRBV4-1	TRBJ2-1	TGCGCCAGCAGCCAACCTCCTCGGACTAGCGGGAGCCTTTACAATGAGCAGTTCTTC	CASSQPPRTSGSLYNEQFF
NA	NA	TRBV5-1	TRBJ1-4	TGCGCCAGCAGCTTCGGCAGGTATAATGAAAAACTGTTTTTT	CASSFGRYNEKLFF